This T cell receptor (beta chain) was captured by sequencing in a study of shared clonotypes between healthy human individuals. Turning to the study itself: The plates for each donor numbered three CD4 naive, three CD4 memory, two CD8 naive and one CD8 memory. Study observations and caveats: On the whole, naive subsets had larger estimated richness than memory subsets had.

Repertoires were generated with immunoSEQ multiplex PCR, while TCRdb's copy carries only in-frame clones and drops some. Of about 700,000 clones in the sample, about 74% were seen once. Unmatched junction bases numbered 5, after V lost 4 bases and J lost 2 bases. The CDR3 sequence is 17 residues long. Looked up from germline, CDR1 is KGHSH and CDR2 is LQKENI. With respect to this clone: Its antigen is unidentified.

This TCR was sampled from a woman between 25 and 40 years old in good health. The chain employs TRBV18 and TRBJ2-3, with 14 bases lining up with TRBD2. Input material: memory CD4+ T cells sorted from blood. The sample's subset: CD45RA-negative fraction. CDR3 loop: CASSRGLAGAYTDTQYF. The CDR3 DNA sequence: TGTGCCAGCTCACGGGGACTAGCGGGAGCCTACACAGATACGCAGTATTTT.